This T cell receptor (beta chain) originates from a study of T-cell memory formation after mild COVID-19. Turning to the study itself: For the most part, TCR clusters were specific to one donor. Overall study findings and caveats: Pre-infection memory held some responding clones, suggesting pre-existing cross-reactive T cells responded. Contracting clones localized mainly to CM and EM when CD4+ and mainly to EMRA when CD8+.

One entry per CDR3 protein, called by TCRdb with MiXCR from the 5' RACE reads. The sample yields 35,000 to 40,000 distinct CDR3 sequences, about 6.1% seen once. V shed 1 base and J shed 3 bases, with 11 bases lying between them. The germline V gene encodes CDR1 SGHKS and CDR2 YYEKEE (reference sequence). The CDR3 runs 14 residues. With respect to this clonotype: The antigen is not known.

The sequenced sample consisted of PBMCs or a T cell subset sorted from them (not recorded which). The chain carries TRBV5-5 and TRBJ2-7; D perhaps matches TRBD1 (5 bases). This clonotype originated in an adult who had mild COVID-19 (a few samples of this study predate the infection). Cell type and time point are not known. As DNA, the CDR3 is TGTGCCAGCAGCTTGAGTCAGGGTCGCTACGAGCAGTACTTC. As protein: CASSLSQGRYEQYF.